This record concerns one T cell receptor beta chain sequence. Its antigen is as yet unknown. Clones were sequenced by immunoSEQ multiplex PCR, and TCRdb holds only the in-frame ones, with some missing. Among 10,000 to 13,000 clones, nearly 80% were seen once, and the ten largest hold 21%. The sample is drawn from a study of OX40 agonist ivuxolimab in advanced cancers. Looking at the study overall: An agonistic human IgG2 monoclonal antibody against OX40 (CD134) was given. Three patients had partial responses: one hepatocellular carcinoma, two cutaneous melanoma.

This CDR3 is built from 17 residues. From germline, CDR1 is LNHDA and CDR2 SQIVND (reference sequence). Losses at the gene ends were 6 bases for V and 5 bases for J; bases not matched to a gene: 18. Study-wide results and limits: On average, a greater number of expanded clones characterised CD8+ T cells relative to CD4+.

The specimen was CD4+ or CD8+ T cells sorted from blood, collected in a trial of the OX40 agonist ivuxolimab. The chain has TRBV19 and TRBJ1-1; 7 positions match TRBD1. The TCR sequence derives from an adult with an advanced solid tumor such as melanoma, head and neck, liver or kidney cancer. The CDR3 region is CASSYYGTPQGRTEAFF. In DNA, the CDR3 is TGTGCCAGTAGCTATTATGGGACCCCACAGGGGAGGACTGAAGCTTTCTTT.